The 2 T cell receptor beta chains below all came from one sample that was sequenced in a study of vaccination and CD4 T cells after COVID-19 (dated by TCRdb to 2021 to 2024). The treatment or condition label, as the study defines it: approximately 9-day PBMC culture with coronavirus spike peptide pools or control peptides (ViraFEST assay). The library was obtained by PCR. This sample was sequenced with an Illumina iSeq 100. TCR sequencing of DNA from cultured CD4+ T cells used the Oncomine TCR Beta short-read assay at the Johns Hopkins FTIC core. In-frame beta chains were kept once TCRdb had trimmed the public reads at Q25 with fastp and called clones with MiXCR. One record per CDR3 amino acid sequence lists the most common genes and DNA. The table for this sample lists some 10,000 distinct CDR3 sequences; roughly 27% of them were counted only once. The ten largest clones take up 15% of the sample.

No antigen is known for these receptors. The sequencing here drew on CD4+ T cells from blood, cultured in vitro, taken after SARS-CoV-2 vaccination. These receptors were obtained from a human donor who had recovered from COVID-19.

This clonotype was seen a few times. The chain has TRBV7-9 and TRBJ2-1; 7 bases line up with TRBD2. This CDR3 is built from 15 residues. Per the germline V gene, CDR1 is SEHNR and CDR2 is FQNEAQ (reference sequence). The V gene end was trimmed by 5 bases and the J gene end by 6 bases; junction bases not matched to a gene: 10. Here the CDR3 DNA reads TGTGCCAGCAGCCGCGCGGGAGTCGGAGGCAATGAGCAGTTCTTC. It yields the protein CASSRAGVGGNEQFF.

The chain uses TRBV20-1 and TRBJ2-1; TRBD2 might be the D (6 bases). Germline V gene sequence: CDR1 DFQATT, CDR2 SNEGSKA (reference sequence). The CDR3 has 12 residues. V lost 6 bases, J lost 2 bases, and 8 bases lay in between. The DNA of the CDR3 is TGCAGTGCCGGGGGACCCTACAATGAGCAGTTCTTC. The encoded protein is CSAGGPYNEQFF.